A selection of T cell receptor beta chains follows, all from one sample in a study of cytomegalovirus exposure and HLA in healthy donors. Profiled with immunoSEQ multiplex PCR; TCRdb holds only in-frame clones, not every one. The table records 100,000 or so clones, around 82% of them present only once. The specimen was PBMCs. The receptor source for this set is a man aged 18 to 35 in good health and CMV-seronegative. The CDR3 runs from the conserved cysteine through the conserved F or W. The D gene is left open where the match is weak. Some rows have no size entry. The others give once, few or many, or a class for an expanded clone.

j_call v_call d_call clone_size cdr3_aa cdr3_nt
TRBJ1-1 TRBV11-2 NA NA CASRPLTEGDTEAFF TGTGCCAGCAGGCCTCTGACAGAGGGGGACACTGAAGCTTTCTTT
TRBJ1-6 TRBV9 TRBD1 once CASSQGGQGGSPLHF TGTGCCAGCAGCCAGGGCGGGCAGGGGGGTTCACCCCTCCACTTT
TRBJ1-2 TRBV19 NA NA CASMGGYDGYTF TGTGCCAGTATGGGAGGGTATGACGGCTACACCTTC
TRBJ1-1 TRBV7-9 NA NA CASSFSTEHTEAFF TGTGCCAGCAGCTTTTCGACAGAACACACTGAAGCTTTCTTT
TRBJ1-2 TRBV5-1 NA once CASSLETGANYGYTF TGCGCCAGCAGCTTGGAAACAGGAGCTAACTATGGCTACACCTTC
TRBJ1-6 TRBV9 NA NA CASSAQGPKNSPLHF TGTGCCAGCAGCGCTCAGGGCCCGAAAAATTCACCCCTCCACTTT
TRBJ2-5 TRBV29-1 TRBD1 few CSVLGQGIETQYF TGCAGCGTTCTCGGACAGGGTATAGAGACCCAGTACTTC
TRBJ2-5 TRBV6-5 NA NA CASSYSQGQSETQYF TGTGCCAGCAGTTACTCCCAGGGACAATCGGAGACCCAGTACTTC
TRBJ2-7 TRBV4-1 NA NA CASSQVPITNGVGEQYF TGCGCCAGCAGCCAAGTGCCGATCACGAACGGGGTTGGCGAGCAGTACTTC
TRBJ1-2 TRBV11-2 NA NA CASSLAHQRGYGYTF TGTGCCAGCAGCTTAGCGCATCAACGGGGCTATGGCTACACCTTC
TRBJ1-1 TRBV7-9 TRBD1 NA CASTSRDRGNNTEAFF TGTGCCAGCACCTCCCGGGACAGGGGAAATAACACTGAAGCTTTCTTT
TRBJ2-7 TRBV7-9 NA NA CSSSPTVSPYEQYF TGTTCCAGCAGCCCCACAGTGTCGCCCTACGAGCAGTACTTC
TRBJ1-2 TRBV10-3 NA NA CAITDAGTYGYTF TGTGCCATCACTGATGCAGGCACCTATGGCTACACCTTC
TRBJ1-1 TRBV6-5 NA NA CASSFRRGTEAFF TGTGCCAGCAGTTTTAGGCGGGGCACTGAAGCTTTCTTT
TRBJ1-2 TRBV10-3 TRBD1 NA CAISDAGGGYTF TGTGCCATCAGTGATGCAGGGGGCGGCTACACCTTC
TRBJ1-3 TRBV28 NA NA CASSSPPRSTIYF TGTGCCAGCAGTTCCCCCCCCCGTAGCACCATATATTTT
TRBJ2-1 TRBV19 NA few CASSMSPSSYNEQFF TGTGCCAGTAGTATGAGCCCGAGCTCCTACAATGAGCAGTTCTTC
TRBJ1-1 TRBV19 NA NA CASSPRGRTEAFF TGTGCCAGTAGCCCCCGGGGGAGAACTGAAGCTTTCTTT
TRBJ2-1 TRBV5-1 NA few CASSSLGTNEQFF TGCGCCAGCAGCTCACTAGGCACCAATGAGCAGTTCTTC
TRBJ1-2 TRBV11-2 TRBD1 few CASSSGQGLGYTF TGTGCCAGCAGCTCCGGACAGGGCTTGGGCTACACCTTC
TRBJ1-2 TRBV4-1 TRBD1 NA CASSQAPDRGVGYTF TGCGCCAGCAGCCAAGCGCCTGACAGGGGGGTTGGCTACACCTTC
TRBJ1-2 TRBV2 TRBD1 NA CASSQRTGVYGYTF TGTGCCAGCAGCCAGAGGACAGGGGTCTATGGCTACACCTTC